These 11 T cell receptor beta chains share one sample of origin, sequenced in a study of T cell responses to AZD1222 COVID-19 vaccine. Assay: immunoSEQ multiplex PCR; the TCRdb copy retains only in-frame clones and omits some. Here the sample spans roughly 190,000 clones, just over 90% being singletons. The source was peripheral blood, collected on day 0 of AZD1222 vaccination. The receptors were gathered from an adult in good health.

This chain uses TRBV6-2 or TRBV6-3 with TRBJ1-1; possible D gene TRBD1, 6 bases. Germline V gives CDR1 MNHEY, CDR2 SVGEGT. This CDR3 spans 12 amino acids. V lost 6 bases to trimming and J lost 9 bases, with 14 bases between them. The CDR3 DNA follows: TGTGCCAGCAGCCCTACAGGGTTTAAAGCTTTCTTT. Protein sequence: CASSPTGFKAFF.

The chain has TRBV18 and TRBJ1-1; unclear D gene. This CDR3 contains 11 residues. V lost 3 bases, J lost 7 bases, and 6 bases lay in between. The germline V gene has CDR1 KGHSH and CDR2 LQKENI. CDR3 nucleotide sequence: TGTGCCAGCTCACCGGACCATGAAGCTTTCTTT. This codes for CASSPDHEAFF.

The chain links TRBV19 to TRBJ1-5; D is unresolved. V lost 4 bases, J lost 0 bases, and 7 bases lay in between. CDR1 and CDR2 from the germline V gene are LNHDA and SQIVND (reference sequence). CDR3 length: 14 residues. Written as DNA, the CDR3 is TGTGCCAGTAGTACAAGGACTAGCAATCAGCCCCAGCATTTT. Translating gives CASSTRTSNQPQHF.

The chain couples TRBV5-1 to TRBJ2-2; 11 bases line up with TRBD1. CDR3 length: 19 residues. The J segment lost 2 bases and the V segment lost 4 bases, leaving 13 bases of the junction unmatched. Germline V CDR1 and CDR2: SGHRS, YFSETQ. The CDR3 nucleotides read TGCGCCAGCAGCCGTTACCCCCCCGGGACAGGGGGAAACACCGGGGAGCTGTTTTTT. It is translated as CASSRYPPGTGGNTGELFF.

The chain combines TRBV18 with TRBJ1-1, with 7 positions matching TRBD1. The CDR3 is made up of 16 amino acids. Trimming removed 3 bases from V and 5 bases from J; junction bases left unmatched: 12. Germline assignment: CDR1 KGHSH and CDR2 LQKENI. CDR3 in amino acids: CASSPWEGARRTEAFF. The CDR3 DNA is TGTGCCAGCTCACCTTGGGAGGGGGCGCGAAGGACTGAAGCTTTCTTT.

The chain combines TRBV27 with TRBJ2-3; D is unclear. Trimming took off 3 bases at V and 4 bases at J, with 5 bases between the two ends. Germline V gene lookup returns CDR1 MNHEY and CDR2 SMNVEV (reference sequence). CDR3 length: 12 residues. The CDR3 loop reads CASSLLSDTQYF. In DNA, the CDR3 is TGTGCCAGCAGTTTGCTTTCAGATACGCAGTATTTT.

The chain combines TRBV6-6 with TRBJ2-2, with 8 bases that match TRBD2. Germline assignment: CDR1 MNHNY and CDR2 SVGAGI (reference sequence). After removal of 7 bases from V and 4 bases from J, the junction contained 8 bases not matched to a gene. This CDR3 region has 15 residues. CDR3 region: CASTSRGGFTGELFF. The CDR3 DNA reads TGTGCCAGCACGTCCCGGGGGGGGTTCACCGGGGAGCTGTTTTTT.

V is TRBV11-2 and J is TRBJ1-1; D gene uncertain. In germline, CDR1 is SGHAT, CDR2 FQNNGV. The length of the CDR3 is 15 residues. The V end was cut by 3 bases, the J end by 0 bases, with 11 bases between. This chain's CDR3 is CASSLNGRLNTEAFF. For the CDR3, the DNA is TGTGCCAGCAGCTTGAATGGGAGATTGAACACTGAAGCTTTCTTT.

This sequence joins TRBV27 and TRBJ1-5, with TRBD1 as a possible D gene (5 bases). V was cut by 8 bases and J by 4 bases, with 15 bases left in between. Germline V gene sequence: CDR1 MNHEY, CDR2 SMNVEV (reference sequence). This CDR3 comprises 14 residues. The CDR3 sequence is CASSSLGPNQPQHF. As DNA, the CDR3 is TGTGCCAGCTCAAGTTTGGGACCAAATCAGCCCCAGCATTTT.

The chain combines TRBV7-2 with TRBJ2-1; 8 nucleotides match TRBD2. CDR3 length: 15 amino acids. Germline-derived CDR1 and CDR2 are SGHTA and FQGNSA. V lost 2 bases to trimming and J lost 4 bases; unmatched junction nucleotides: 4. The CDR3 here is CASSLTSGAYNEQFF. Written as DNA, the CDR3 is TGTGCCAGCAGCTTAACTAGCGGAGCTTACAATGAGCAGTTCTTC.

This chain uses TRBV25-1 with TRBJ2-3; D unresolved. The germline gives CDR1 MGHDK, CDR2 SYGVNS. V was shortened by 4 bases and J by 0 bases, with 11 bases between the two germline ends. CDR3 length: 15 residues. The CDR3 region has the DNA TGTGCCAGCAGTGTCCAGGCCCTTAGCACAGATACGCAGTATTTT. Its protein product is CASSVQALSTDTQYF.